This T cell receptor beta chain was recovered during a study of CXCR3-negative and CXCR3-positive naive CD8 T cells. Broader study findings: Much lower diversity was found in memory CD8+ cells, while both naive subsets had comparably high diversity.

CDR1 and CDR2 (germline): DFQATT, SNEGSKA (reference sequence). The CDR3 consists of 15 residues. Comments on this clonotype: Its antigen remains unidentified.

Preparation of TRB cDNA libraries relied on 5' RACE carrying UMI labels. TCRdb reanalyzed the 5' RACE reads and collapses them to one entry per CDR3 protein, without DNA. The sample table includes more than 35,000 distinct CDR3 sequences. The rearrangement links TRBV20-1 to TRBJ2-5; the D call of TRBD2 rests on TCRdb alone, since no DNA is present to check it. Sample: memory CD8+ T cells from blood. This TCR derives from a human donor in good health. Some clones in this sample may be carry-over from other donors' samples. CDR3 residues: CSASGTSGRQETQYF.